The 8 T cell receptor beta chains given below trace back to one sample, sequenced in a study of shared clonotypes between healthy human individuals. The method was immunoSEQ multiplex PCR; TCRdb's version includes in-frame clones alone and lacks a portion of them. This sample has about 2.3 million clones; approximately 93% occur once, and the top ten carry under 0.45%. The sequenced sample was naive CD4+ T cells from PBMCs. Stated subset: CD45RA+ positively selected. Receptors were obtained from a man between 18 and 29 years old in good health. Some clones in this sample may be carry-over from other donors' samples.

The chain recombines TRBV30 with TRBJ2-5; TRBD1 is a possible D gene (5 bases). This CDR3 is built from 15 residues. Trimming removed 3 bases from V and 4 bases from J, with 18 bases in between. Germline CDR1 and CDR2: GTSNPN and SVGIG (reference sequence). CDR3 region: CAWSPGLGLGETQYF. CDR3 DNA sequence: TGTGCCTGGAGCCCCGGCCTGGGGCTGGGAGAGACCCAGTACTTC.

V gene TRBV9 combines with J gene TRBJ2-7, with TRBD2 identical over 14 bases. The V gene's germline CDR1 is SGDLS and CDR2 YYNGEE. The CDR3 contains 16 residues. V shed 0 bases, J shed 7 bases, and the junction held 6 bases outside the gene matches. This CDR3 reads CASSVAGLAGANEQYF. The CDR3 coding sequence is TGTGCCAGCAGCGTAGCGGGACTAGCGGGAGCGAATGAGCAGTACTTC.

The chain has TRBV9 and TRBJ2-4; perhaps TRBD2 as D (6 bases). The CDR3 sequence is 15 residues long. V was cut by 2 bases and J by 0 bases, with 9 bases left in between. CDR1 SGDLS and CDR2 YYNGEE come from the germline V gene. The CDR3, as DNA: TGTGCCAGCAGCGTCCAGGGACTAGCCAAAAACATTCAGTACTTC. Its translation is CASSVQGLAKNIQYF.

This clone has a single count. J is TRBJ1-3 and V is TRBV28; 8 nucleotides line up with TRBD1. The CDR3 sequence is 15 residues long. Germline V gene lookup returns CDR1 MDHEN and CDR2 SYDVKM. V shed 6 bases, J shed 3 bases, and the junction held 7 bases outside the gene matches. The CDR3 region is CASSPQGVGGNTIYF. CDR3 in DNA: TGTGCCAGCAGCCCACAGGGGGTCGGTGGAAACACCATATATTTT. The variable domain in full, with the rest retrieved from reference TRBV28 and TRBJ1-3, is DVKVTQSSRYLVKRTGEKVFLECVQDMDHENMFWYRQDPGLGLRLIYFSYDVKMKEKGDIPEGYSVSREKKERFSLILESASTNQTSMYLCASSPQGVGGNTIYFGEGSWLTVV.

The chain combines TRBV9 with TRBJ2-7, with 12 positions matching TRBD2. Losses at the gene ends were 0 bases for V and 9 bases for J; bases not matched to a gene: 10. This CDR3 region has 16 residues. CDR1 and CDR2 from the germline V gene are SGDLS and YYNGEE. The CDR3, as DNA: TGTGCCAGCAGCGTAGACTCGGGGACTAGCGGGCGGGGGCAGTACTTC. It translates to CASSVDSGTSGRGQYF.

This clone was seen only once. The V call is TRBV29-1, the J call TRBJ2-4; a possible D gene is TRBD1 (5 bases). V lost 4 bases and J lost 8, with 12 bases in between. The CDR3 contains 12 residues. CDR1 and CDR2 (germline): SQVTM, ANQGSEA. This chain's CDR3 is CSVVRQGDIQYF. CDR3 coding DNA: TGCAGCGTTGTTCGGCAGGGTGACATTCAGTACTTC.

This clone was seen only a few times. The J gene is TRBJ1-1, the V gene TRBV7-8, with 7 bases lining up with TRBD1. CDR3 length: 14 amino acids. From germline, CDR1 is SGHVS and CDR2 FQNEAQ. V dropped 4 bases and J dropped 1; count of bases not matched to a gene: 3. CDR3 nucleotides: TGTGCCAGCAGCTCCCGGGACAGGAACACTGAAGCTTTCTTT. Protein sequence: CASSSRDRNTEAFF.

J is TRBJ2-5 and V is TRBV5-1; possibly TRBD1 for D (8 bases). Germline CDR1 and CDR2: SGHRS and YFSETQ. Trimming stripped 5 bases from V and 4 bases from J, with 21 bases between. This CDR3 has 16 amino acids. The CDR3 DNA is TGCGCCAGCAGACTTGCACAGGGGGAGCGGGGAGAGACCCAGTACTTC. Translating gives CASRLAQGERGETQYF.